Listed here is a single TCR beta chain. Its ends do not fully match the called genes, so a read error is possible. The V gene's germline CDR1 is SQVTM and CDR2 ANQGSEA. The CDR3 is 13 residues long. It was with unique molecular identifiers that the TCRbeta library was prepared. TCRdb used MiXCR to reprocess the PCR reads, holding one entry per CDR3 protein. This table has 450,000 to 550,000 distinct CDR3 sequences, approximately 10% appearing once. These data come from a study of T-cell reconstitution after alpha-beta-depleted transplantation in children. The clonotype comes from a female patient between 2 and 15 years old who had a stem cell transplant for aplastic anemia, so the T cells may come from the graft donor. This chain joins TRBV29-1 and TRBJ2-5; D may match TRBD1 or TRBD2 (6 bases each). The sequencing used PBMCs, mostly from graft donor cells, collected 180 days after TCRalphabeta/CD19-depleted stem cell transplant. The CDR3 DNA sequence: TGCAGCGAACGAGGTGGGGGGCGAGAGACCCAGCACTTC. Translation gives CSERGGGRETQHF.